Presented here are 26 T cell receptor beta chains from one specimen sequenced in a study of shared T cell receptors in the human thymus. The data were produced by immunoSEQ multiplex PCR, yet TCRdb's version contains in-frame clones alone and is incomplete. The repertoire consists of 600,000 to 900,000 clones, with roughly 88% occurring once and the leading ten covering approximately 0.01%. The same data also contributed to another study, on human thymus T cells.

Sequencing input: thymocytes. These receptors came from a girl under three years old with a congenital heart defect.

This sequence joins TRBV6-1 and TRBJ1-6; D gene ambiguous. The CDR3 is made up of 16 amino acids. V was cut by 0 bases and J by 3 bases, with 9 bases left in between. Looked up from germline, CDR1 is MNHNS and CDR2 is SASEGT. The chain's CDR3 is CASSEAPGNYNSPLHF. The CDR3 region has the DNA TGTGCCAGCAGTGAAGCCCCCGGGAACTATAATTCACCCCTCCACTTT.

V usage is TRBV5-6 and J usage is TRBJ1-5, with 7 positions matching TRBD1. The length of the CDR3 is 18 residues. V gave up 3 bases and J gave up 0 bases; unmatched junction bases: 12. CDR1 is SGHDT and CDR2 is YYEEEE in the germline V gene. The chain's CDR3 is CASSSTGFLNYSNQPQHF. In DNA form, the CDR3 reads TGTGCCAGCAGCTCGACAGGGTTTCTTAATTATAGCAATCAGCCCCAGCATTTT.

The chain uses TRBV5-1 and TRBJ2-2; 7 bases are a match to TRBD1. Germline V gives CDR1 SGHRS, CDR2 YFSETQ. The CDR3 has 14 amino acids. V shed 0 bases, J shed 7 bases, and the junction held 3 bases outside the gene matches. CDR3 loop: CASSLEGGGGELFF. The CDR3 DNA is TGCGCCAGCAGCTTGGAAGGGGGCGGCGGGGAGCTGTTTTTT.

The V call is TRBV5-6, the J call TRBJ1-1; D not certain. The germline V and J ends were trimmed by 0 bases and 1 base, with 13 bases remaining between them. The CDR3 loop spans 16 amino acids. Germline CDR1 reads SGHDT; CDR2 reads YYEEEE. This CDR3 is CASSLVRVTANTEAFF. The CDR3 nucleotides are TGTGCCAGCAGCTTGGTCCGGGTCACGGCGAACACTGAAGCTTTCTTT.

The V and J genes are TRBV5-4 and TRBJ2-1, with D possibly TRBD2 on 5 matching bases. The V and J ends lost 3 bases and 3 bases respectively, with 7 bases between them. The CDR3 is made up of 13 amino acids. Germline V gene lookup returns CDR1 SGHNT and CDR2 YYREEE (reference sequence). CDR3: CASSSRDYNEQFF. The DNA for the CDR3 is TGTGCCAGCAGCTCCCGGGACTACAATGAGCAGTTCTTC.

This CDR3 reads CASSWGLRGGPQETQYF. For the CDR3, the DNA is TGTGCCAGCAGCTGGGGTTTGCGCGGGGGACCCCAAGAGACCCAGTACTTC. The chain recombines TRBV5-8 with TRBJ2-5; 7 bases map to TRBD2. The CDR3 is 17 amino acids. Trimming took 3 bases from V and 1 from J; bases not matched to a gene: 12. Germline V gene data show CDR1 as SGHTS and CDR2 as YDEGEE.

This clone has a single count. The rearrangement uses TRBV6-5 and TRBJ1-6; 10 bases line up with TRBD1. The CDR3 is made up of 16 amino acids. Germline V gives CDR1 MNHEY, CDR2 SVGAGI. J gave up 9 bases and V 4 bases, and 9 bases lay outside the gene matches. DNA for the CDR3: TGTGCCAGCAGTTGCCGGGACAGGGGAGAGATTTCACCCCTCCACTTT. As protein: CASSCRDRGEISPLHF.

Remarks on this clone: Other nucleotide sequences from this sample produce the same CDR3. The J gene is TRBJ1-1, the V gene TRBV7-9; D is undetermined. Germline CDR1 and CDR2: SEHNR and FQNEAQ (reference sequence). The CDR3 runs to 13 residues. V was trimmed by 2 bases and J by 2 bases, leaving 6 bases between them. CDR3 region: CASSLRGNTEAFF. CDR3 coding DNA: TGTGCCAGCAGCTTACGGGGAAACACTGAAGCTTTCTTT.

The V and J genes are TRBV28 and TRBJ1-1; D remains unclear. This CDR3 comprises 15 residues. Germline V gene sequence: CDR1 MDHEN, CDR2 SYDVKM. Trimming shortened V by 6 bases and J by 0 bases, and 14 bases separated the two germline ends. This CDR3 is CASSLTTQMNTEAFF. The CDR3 DNA is TGTGCCAGCAGCCTGACAACCCAAATGAACACTGAAGCTTTCTTT.

The rearrangement links TRBV2 to TRBJ2-5; 10 nucleotides align to TRBD2. The CDR3 runs to 13 residues. V gave up 8 bases and J gave up 4 bases; unmatched junction bases: 4. Germline V gives CDR1 SNHLY, CDR2 FYNNEI. DNA of the CDR3: TGTGCCAGCGGGACTAGCGAAGGAGAGACCCAGTACTTC. Translation: CASGTSEGETQYF.

In nucleotides, the CDR3 is TGTGCCAGCAGTGAATGGGAGGTTGGGATAGACTCTGGAAACACCATATATTTT. It translates to CASSEWEVGIDSGNTIYF. The J gene is TRBJ1-3, the V gene TRBV25-1; D ambiguous. There are 18 residues in the CDR3. V lost 1 base and J lost 0, with 16 bases in between. The germline V gene encodes CDR1 MGHDK and CDR2 SYGVNS.

This chain joins TRBV7-8 and TRBJ1-1, with 8 bases identical to TRBD1. The CDR3 has 17 amino acids. Germline V gene data show CDR1 as SGHVS and CDR2 as FQNEAQ. V was clipped by 4 bases and J by 3 bases; unmatched bases: 13. CDR3 DNA: TGTGCCAGCAGCTCTGGCGGGACAGGTGGGGATGACACTGAAGCTTTCTTT. Its translation: CASSSGGTGGDDTEAFF.

This clone has only a few counts. The rearrangement uses TRBV28 and TRBJ1-5; 7 bases are shared with TRBD1. CDR3 length equals 18 residues. Trimming cost V 7 bases and J 5 bases; bases outside gene matches: 20. CDR1 is MDHEN, CDR2 SYDVKM, per germline. The CDR3, as DNA: TGTGCCAGCACAACAGGGGTTCCCCTGATTTTGTGCGATCAGCCCCAGCATTTT. Protein product: CASTTGVPLILCDQPQHF. Variable domain in full (rest from reference TRBV28 and TRBJ1-5): DVKVTQSSRYLVKRTGEKVFLECVQDMDHENMFWYRQDPGLGLRLIYFSYDVKMKEKGDIPEGYSVSREKKERFSLILESASTNQTSMYLCASTTGVPLILCDQPQHFGDGTRLSIL.

The V and J genes are TRBV19 and TRBJ1-6, with 7 bases aligning to TRBD1. CDR1 and CDR2 (germline): LNHDA, SQIVND (reference sequence). The CDR3 has 15 residues. V lost 4 bases, J lost 15 bases, and 15 bases stayed unmatched. In DNA form, the CDR3 reads TGTGCCAGTAGTACCCTAACTCGGACAGGCCACTGCCTCCACTTT. Its translation is CASSTLTRTGHCLHF.

For the CDR3, the DNA is TGTGCCAGCAGCGCCGACAGGAAGAACTACGAGCAGTACTTC. Its protein product is CASSADRKNYEQYF. The chain links TRBV13 to TRBJ2-7; the D gene is possibly TRBD1 (6 bases). This CDR3 has 14 amino acids. Trimming removed 5 bases at V and 3 bases at J, with 14 bases between. CDR1 PRHDT and CDR2 FYEKMQ come from the germline V gene (reference sequence). The full variable domain, with the rest looked up from reference TRBV13 and TRBJ2-7, is AAGVIQSPRHLIKEKRETATLKCYPIPRHDTVYWYQQGPGQDPQFLISFYEKMQSDKGSIPDRFSAQQFSDYHSELNMSSLELGDSALYFCASSADRKNYEQYFGPGTRLTVT.

Concerning this clone itself: The junction differs from germline at one of its ends, possibly a read error. In the same sample, other DNA sequences code for this CDR3. CDR3 sequence reads: CASSEDHRGHNSPLHF. The CDR3 DNA reads as TGTGCCAGCAGTGAGGACCACAGGGGCCATAATTCCCCCCTCCACTTT. V and J are TRBV2 and TRBJ1-6; 7 nucleotides line up with TRBD1. CDR1 is SNHLY and CDR2 is FYNNEI in the germline V gene. This CDR3 has 16 residues.

The chain employs TRBV19 and TRBJ1-5, with TRBD1 as a possible D gene (6 bases). The germline V gene has CDR1 LNHDA and CDR2 SQIVND (reference sequence). Trimming took 3 bases from V and 7 from J, leaving 16 bases between them. The CDR3 covers 15 residues. In DNA, the CDR3 is TGTGCCAGTAGTATGGTAGGGGACAAATCCCAGCCCCAGCATTTT. Translating it yields CASSMVGDKSQPQHF.

The CDR3 loop is CASSESRGGINTEAFF. As DNA, the CDR3 is TGTGCCAGCAGTGAATCCCGGGGCGGGATAAACACTGAAGCTTTCTTT. The J gene is TRBJ1-1, the V gene TRBV6-1; perhaps TRBD1 as D (5 bases). V lost 2 bases to trimming and J lost 2 bases, with 15 bases between them. The CDR3 loop spans 16 amino acids. Germline V CDR1 and CDR2: MNHNS, SASEGT.

The chain carries TRBV2 and TRBJ1-2, with 8 positions matching TRBD1. V was clipped by 0 bases and J by 1 base; unmatched bases: 13. The CDR3 totals 19 residues. Germline CDR1 is SNHLY and CDR2 is FYNNEI. CDR3 sequence reads: CASSEALVQGAFFNYGYTF. CDR3 nucleotides: TGTGCCAGCAGTGAAGCGCTTGTGCAGGGGGCTTTCTTTAACTATGGCTACACCTTC.

The gene calls are TRBV5-5 and TRBJ1-1, with 10 bases aligning to TRBD1. The trim removed 3 bases at V and 4 bases at J, leaving 6 bases unmatched. The CDR3 is 15 amino acids. Per germline, CDR1 SGHKS and CDR2 YYEKEE (reference sequence). CDR3 residues: CASSSKGQGSTEAFF. Written as DNA, the CDR3 is TGTGCCAGCAGCTCGAAGGGACAGGGGAGCACTGAAGCTTTCTTT.

This rearrangement joins TRBV2 to TRBJ1-1, with D perhaps TRBD1 (6 bases). Trimming took 4 bases from V and 12 from J, leaving 21 bases between them. The CDR3 extends over 14 amino acids. The V gene's germline CDR1 is SNHLY and CDR2 FYNNEI. Written as DNA, the CDR3 is TGTGCCAGCAGTGTCCCCCCTACAGGGTGGGGAACTTTCTTT. It encodes CASSVPPTGWGTFF.

The V gene is TRBV4-3, the J gene TRBJ2-1; weak D call: TRBD2 (6 bases). Trimming removed 0 bases at V and 0 bases at J, with 12 bases between. The germline gives CDR1 LGHNA, CDR2 YSLEER. The CDR3 spans 17 residues. CDR3 in DNA: TGCGCCAGCAGCCAAGAGTCTAGCGTTAGCTCCTACAATGAGCAGTTCTTC. It is translated as CASSQESSVSSYNEQFF.

The rearrangement uses TRBV6-1 and TRBJ2-7; TRBD1 is a possible D gene (6 bases). This CDR3 is 13 amino acids long. The V end was cut by 6 bases, the J end by 10 bases, with 19 bases between. Germline assignment: CDR1 MNHNS and CDR2 SASEGT. CDR3 in amino acids: CASSQYRERNQYF. CDR3 nucleotide sequence: TGTGCCAGCAGCCAATACAGGGAGCGGAACCAGTACTTC.

The CDR3 DNA follows: TGTGCCAGCAGTTTGGCCCCCAGGGAGGGCACAGATACGCAGTATTTT. Its translation is CASSLAPREGTDTQYF. V usage is TRBV28 and J usage is TRBJ2-3; TRBD2 might be the D (6 bases). The CDR3 consists of 16 residues. Trimming took off 3 bases at V and 1 base at J, with 14 bases between the two ends. Germline V gives CDR1 MDHEN, CDR2 SYDVKM.

The V and J genes are TRBV7-6 and TRBJ1-2; possible D gene TRBD1, 5 bases. CDR3 length equals 17 residues. Germline V gene lookup returns CDR1 SGHVS and CDR2 FNYEAQ. Trimming shortened V by 8 bases and J by 6 bases, and 28 bases separated the two germline ends. As DNA, the CDR3 is TGTGCCAGCGGCGAGGTGGACACCAAATGGGCAAGCGATGGCTACACCTTC. It codes for CASGEVDTKWASDGYTF.

The V call is TRBV12-5, the J call TRBJ1-2; TRBD1 matches 8 bases. The CDR3 consists of 17 residues. Germline CDR1 and CDR2: LGHNT and FRNRAP. V shed 0 bases and J 2 bases; nucleotides not matched to a gene: 8. Here the CDR3 reads CASGLVREGQVNYGYTF. The CDR3 nucleotides are TGTGCTAGTGGTTTGGTACGTGAGGGACAGGTCAACTATGGCTACACCTTC. Complete variable domain (other parts from reference TRBV12-5 and TRBJ1-2): DARVTQTPRHKVTEMGQEVTMRCQPILGHNTVFWYRQTMMQGLELLAYFRNRAPLDDSGMPKDRFSAEMPDATLATLKIQPSEPRDSAVYFCASGLVREGQVNYGYTFGSGTRLTVV.